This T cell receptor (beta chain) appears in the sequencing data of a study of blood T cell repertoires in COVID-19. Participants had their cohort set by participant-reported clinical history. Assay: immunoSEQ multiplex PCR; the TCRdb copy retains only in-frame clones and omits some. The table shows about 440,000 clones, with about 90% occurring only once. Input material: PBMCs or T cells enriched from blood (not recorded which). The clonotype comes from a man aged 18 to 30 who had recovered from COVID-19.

CDR3 nucleotides: TGCGCCAGCAGCCTAACTATGAAAACCGGGGAGCTGTTTTTT. Protein product: CASSLTMKTGELFF. This chain connects TRBV5-1 to TRBJ2-2; D unclear. Trimming shortened V by 4 bases and J by 5 bases, and 12 bases separated the two germline ends. The CDR3 extends over 14 amino acids. Per germline, CDR1 SGHRS and CDR2 YFSETQ.